Shown below are 8 T cell receptor beta chains from a single sample sequenced in a study of OX40 agonist ivuxolimab in advanced cancers. The method was immunoSEQ multiplex PCR; TCRdb's version includes in-frame clones alone and lacks a portion of them. The data hold about 80,000 clones, with roughly 88% observed a single time. The sequencing used CD4+ or CD8+ T cells sorted from blood, collected in a trial of the OX40 agonist ivuxolimab. These receptors were obtained from an adult with an advanced solid tumor such as melanoma, head and neck, liver or kidney cancer.

The chain has TRBV7-9 and TRBJ1-1; unclear D gene. The V and J ends lost 3 bases and 1 base respectively, with 9 bases between them. The CDR3 sequence is 14 residues long. Germline CDR1 SEHNR, CDR2 FQNEAQ (reference sequence). The CDR3, as DNA: TGTGCCAGCAGCTTCGCTTATTCGAACACTGAAGCTTTCTTT. Translation: CASSFAYSNTEAFF. Full variable domain (outside the CDR3, taken from reference TRBV7-9 and TRBJ1-1): DTGVSQNPRHKITKRGQNVTFRCDPISEHNRLYWYRQTLGQGPEFLTYFQNEAQLEKSRLLSDRFSAERPKGSFSTLEIQRTEQGDSAMYLCASSFAYSNTEAFFGQGTRLTVV.

The chain combines TRBV9 with TRBJ1-4; D might be TRBD1 (6 bases). There are 16 residues in the CDR3. Germline CDR1 and CDR2: SGDLS and YYNGEE. The ends were cut back, 6 bases at V and 5 bases at J, with 20 bases in the middle. CDR3 sequence reads: CASNIIRQGKNEKLFF. CDR3 in DNA: TGTGCCAGCAACATAATACGCCAGGGGAAGAATGAAAAACTGTTTTTT.

This sequence joins TRBV25-1 and TRBJ1-2, with D perhaps TRBD1 (6 bases). There are 12 residues in the CDR3. The V gene's germline CDR1 is MGHDK and CDR2 SYGVNS. Trimming cost V 7 bases and J 2 bases, with 8 bases left between them. The CDR3 DNA sequence: TGTGCCAGCAAAGGACAGAACTATGGCTACACCTTC. As protein: CASKGQNYGYTF.

The CDR3: CASRLAPFQGLSFF. Here the CDR3 DNA reads TGTGCCAGCAGGCTCGCCCCCTTCCAGGGGTTATCTTTCTTT. This chain connects TRBV27 to TRBJ1-1; tentative D call: TRBD1 (6 bases). The V gene lost 6 bases and the J gene lost 12 bases, with 23 bases spanning the gap. The CDR3 extends over 14 amino acids. Germline loops: CDR1 MNHEY, CDR2 SMNVEV (reference sequence).

The J gene is TRBJ1-2, the V gene TRBV6-5; weak D call: TRBD1 (5 bases). The germline V gene has CDR1 MNHEY and CDR2 SVGAGI. CDR3 length: 11 residues. Deletions cut 10 bases from V and 7 bases from J, with 13 bases between. CDR3: CATVRQGGYTF. The CDR3 DNA reads TGTGCCACCGTGCGCCAGGGTGGCTACACCTTC.

This chain connects TRBV6-1 to TRBJ1-2, with 11 bases that match TRBD1. Germline assignment: CDR1 MNHNS and CDR2 SASEGT. V was pared by 6 bases and J by 4 bases, with 7 bases of the junction left unmatched. The CDR3 has 15 residues. The CDR3 loop reads CASSSRDRGFYGYTF. The CDR3 DNA is TGTGCCAGCAGCAGCCGGGACAGGGGGTTCTATGGCTACACCTTC.

The chain carries TRBV6-1 and TRBJ1-2, with D perhaps TRBD1 (5 bases). The germline CDR1 and CDR2 sequences are MNHNS and SASEGT. CDR3 length: 15 amino acids. V shed 1 base and J shed 3 bases, with 12 bases lying between them. CDR3 bases: TGTGCCAGCAGTGAAGACGAGGGGTGGTACTATGGCTACACCTTC. Translating gives CASSEDEGWYYGYTF.

This rearrangement joins TRBV15 to TRBJ2-7; 7 positions agree with TRBD2. The CDR3 contains 14 residues. From germline, CDR1 is LNHNV and CDR2 YYDKDF (reference sequence). V lost 3 bases, J lost 1 base, and 3 bases stayed unmatched. The chain's CDR3 is CATSRSGTSYEQYF. The CDR3 DNA reads as TGTGCCACCAGCAGGAGCGGGACTTCCTACGAGCAGTACTTC.